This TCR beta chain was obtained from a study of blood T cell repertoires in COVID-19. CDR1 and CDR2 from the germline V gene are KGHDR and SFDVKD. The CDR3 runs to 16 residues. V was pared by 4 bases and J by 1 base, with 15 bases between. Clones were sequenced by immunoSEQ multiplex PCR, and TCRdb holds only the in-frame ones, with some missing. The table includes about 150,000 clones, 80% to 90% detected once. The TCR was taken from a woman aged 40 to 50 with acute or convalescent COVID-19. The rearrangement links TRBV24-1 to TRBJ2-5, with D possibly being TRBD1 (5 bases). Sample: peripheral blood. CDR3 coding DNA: TGTGCCACCAGTGACCGGAGACAGAGCTTCCAAGAGACCCAGTACTTC. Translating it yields CATSDRRQSFQETQYF.